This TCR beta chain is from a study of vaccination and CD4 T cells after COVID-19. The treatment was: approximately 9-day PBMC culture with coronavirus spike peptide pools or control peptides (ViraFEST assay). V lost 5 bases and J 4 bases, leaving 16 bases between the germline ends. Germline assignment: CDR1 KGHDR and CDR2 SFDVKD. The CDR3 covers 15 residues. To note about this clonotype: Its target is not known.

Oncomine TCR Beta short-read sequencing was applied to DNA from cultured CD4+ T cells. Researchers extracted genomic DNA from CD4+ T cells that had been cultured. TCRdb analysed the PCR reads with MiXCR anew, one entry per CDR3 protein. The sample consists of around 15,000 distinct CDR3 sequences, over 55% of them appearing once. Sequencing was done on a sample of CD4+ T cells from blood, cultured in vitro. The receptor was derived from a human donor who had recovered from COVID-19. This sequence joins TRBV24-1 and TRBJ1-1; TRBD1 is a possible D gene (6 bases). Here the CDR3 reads CATSGPGARSTEAFF. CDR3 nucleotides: TGTGCCACCAGTGGCCCGGGGGCGCGGAGCACTGAAGCTTTCTTT.